What follows are 26 T cell receptor beta chains derived from one specimen sequenced in a study of response to subunit inactivated influenza vaccine. Each CDR3 protein gets one entry after TCRdb re-called the RT-PCR reads with MiXCR. The data hold about 570,000 distinct CDR3 sequences, with over 9% observed a single time. This sample was shared with a second study, whose subject was T cells expressing NK-cell markers. That source adds: The authors made TCR beta cDNA libraries by 5'RACE template switching. This switching added a universal primer site and UMIs.

The sequencing here drew on PBMCs from blood, taken on the day of vaccination. The receptors here all came from a man aged 50-59 years who received an inactivated influenza vaccine.

This chain uses TRBV7-6 with TRBJ2-5, with D possibly TRBD1 on 5 matching bases. In germline, CDR1 is SGHVS, CDR2 FNYEAQ. The V and J ends lost 1 base and 2 bases respectively, with 8 bases between them. The CDR3 spans 14 residues. The CDR3 DNA reads as TGTGCCAGCAGCTTAGATGACAGACAAGAGACCCAGTACTTC. The encoded protein is CASSLDDRQETQYF. The full variable domain, completed using reference TRBV7-6 and TRBJ2-5, is GAGVSQSPRYKVTKRGQDVALRCDPISGHVSLYWYRQALGQGPEFLTYFNYEAQQDKSGLPNDRFSAERPEGSISTLTIQRTEQRDSAMYRCASSLDDRQETQYFGPGTRLLVL.

The CDR3 DNA reads TGTGCCAGCAGTTACTCGAGGGTAACTAATTCCTACAATGAGCAGTTCTTC. This translates into CASSYSRVTNSYNEQFF. The rearrangement joins TRBV6-2 or TRBV6-3 to TRBJ2-1, with D perhaps matching TRBD2 (5 bases). In germline, CDR1 is MNHEY, CDR2 SVGEGT. The CDR3 length is 17 residues. Trimming shortened V by 0 bases and J by 1 base, and 13 bases separated the two germline ends.

This chain uses TRBV6-1 with TRBJ2-1; D is uncertain. In germline, CDR1 is MNHNS, CDR2 SASEGT. The ends were cut back, 0 bases at V and 9 bases at J, with 12 bases in the middle. The CDR3 has 14 residues. The CDR3 nucleotides read TGTGCCAGCAGTGAAGCGGGGATGTACGGTGAGCAGTTCTTC. Translating it yields CASSEAGMYGEQFF.

This clonotype was counted many times. The chain recombines TRBV12-3 or TRBV12-4 with TRBJ2-3; D is uncertain. The CDR3 length is 12 residues. V was shortened by 3 bases and J by 14 bases, with 15 bases between the two germline ends. CDR3 amino acids: CASSFRTYRRYF. The CDR3 bases are TGTGCCAGCAGTTTTAGGACCTACCGTAGGTATTTT.

This chain joins TRBV5-1 and TRBJ2-3; D is perhaps TRBD1 (6 bases). V dropped 4 bases and J dropped 1 base, with 10 bases sitting between them. The CDR3 is 14 amino acids. Germline lookup yields CDR1 SGHRS and CDR2 YFSETQ. CDR3 nucleotide sequence: TGCGCCAGCAGCGCACAGGGACGCACAGATACGCAGTATTTT. Translation gives CASSAQGRTDTQYF.

This clonotype was found a few times. The genes are TRBV19 and TRBJ2-7, with 9 nucleotides matching TRBD1. The CDR3 has 14 amino acids. J was trimmed by 3 bases and V by 6 bases; bases with no gene match: 6. The V gene's germline CDR1 is LNHDA and CDR2 SQIVND (reference sequence). This CDR3 reads CASSTQTGGYEQYF. The CDR3 DNA reads TGTGCCAGTAGCACACAGACAGGGGGCTACGAGCAGTACTTC.

This clonotype was counted between two and nine times. V usage is TRBV29-1 and J usage is TRBJ2-1, with a tentative D call TRBD1 (6 bases). Germline-derived CDR1 and CDR2 are SQVTM and ANQGSEA. This CDR3 is built from 17 residues. The V end lost 3 bases, the J end lost 4 bases, and 22 bases lay between the germline ends. The CDR3 DNA is TGCAGCGTTGAGTGGGGGCTTCGAACCAAGACTTACAATGAGCAGTTCTTC. Protein product: CSVEWGLRTKTYNEQFF.

The rearrangement links TRBV5-1 to TRBJ2-7; 9 bases agree with TRBD2. The V segment lost 0 bases and the J segment 2 bases; nucleotides outside the gene matches: 24. The V gene's germline CDR1 is SGHRS and CDR2 YFSETQ. The CDR3 contains 22 residues. Here the CDR3 DNA reads TGCGCCAGCAGCTTGGCCTTTTCTCCGACCCAGGACCGCCGCGGGAGGGCCTACGAGCAGTACTTC. Its protein is CASSLAFSPTQDRRGRAYEQYF.

This clonotype has at least ten counts. The chain combines TRBV5-1 with TRBJ2-3, with no clear D. Looked up from germline, CDR1 is SGHRS and CDR2 is YFSETQ. V shed 4 bases and J shed 2 bases, with 17 bases lying between them. The CDR3 has 16 amino acids. CDR3 sequence: CASSPSITATTDTQYF. The CDR3 DNA reads as TGCGCCAGCAGCCCGTCTATCACCGCCACCACAGATACGCAGTATTTT. Variable domain in full (rest from reference TRBV5-1 and TRBJ2-3): KAGVTQTPRYLIKTRGQQVTLSCSPISGHRSVSWYQQTPGQGLQFLFEYFSETQRNKGNFPGRFSGRQFSNSRSEMNVSTLELGDSALYLCASSPSITATTDTQYFGPGTRLTVL.

This clonotype was recorded many times. V is TRBV5-1 and J is TRBJ2-7; 8 bases fit TRBD2. CDR1 and CDR2 from the germline V gene are SGHRS and YFSETQ. The length of the CDR3 is 16 residues. V was clipped by 4 bases and J by 5 bases; unmatched bases: 14. DNA for the CDR3: TGCGCCAGCAGCCCGGCGTACGGGACTAGAGATCACGAGCAGTACTTC. It encodes CASSPAYGTRDHEQYF.

The chain joins TRBV4-2 to TRBJ2-5; 9 positions agree with TRBD1. CDR3 length equals 15 residues. Losses at the gene ends were 6 bases for V and 4 bases for J; bases not matched to a gene: 9. Looked up from germline, CDR1 is LGHNA and CDR2 is YNFKEQ. In nucleotides, the CDR3 is TGTGCCAGCAGTGCTGGGACAGGGCAACCAGAGACCCAGTACTTC. Encoded protein: CASSAGTGQPETQYF.

This clonotype occurred many times. The chain's CDR3 is CSAGLAGKETQYF. The CDR3 DNA is TGCAGTGCAGGACTAGCGGGGAAAGAGACCCAGTACTTC. The chain joins TRBV20-1 to TRBJ2-5; 12 bases line up with TRBD2. J gave up 3 bases and V 6 bases, and 2 bases lay outside the gene matches. This CDR3 spans 13 amino acids. Germline V lookup: CDR1 DFQATT, CDR2 SNEGSKA (reference sequence).

The chain is built from TRBV5-1 and TRBJ2-7; D is uncertain. The CDR3 is 14 amino acids. Trimming cost V 2 bases and J 0 bases, with 9 bases left between them. Germline CDR1 is SGHRS and CDR2 is YFSETQ. The CDR3 here is CASSFELASYEQYF. As DNA, the CDR3 is TGCGCCAGCAGCTTTGAACTGGCCTCCTACGAGCAGTACTTC.

This clonotype appeared a few times. The rearrangement uses TRBV6-2 or TRBV6-3 and TRBJ2-7; 9 bases agree with TRBD1. CDR3 size: 15 residues. V lost 7 bases and J lost 3; bases outside the gene matches: 10. Germline CDR1 and CDR2: MNHEY and SVGEGT. CDR3 sequence reads: CASNKAGQGSYEQYF. In DNA, the CDR3 is TGTGCCAGCAATAAAGCAGGACAGGGGAGCTACGAGCAGTACTTC.

This clonotype has ten or more counts. For the CDR3, the DNA is TGTGCCAGCGGGACGACTGGGACTACCTACAATGAGCAGTTCTTC. Residues: CASGTTGTTYNEQFF. This chain joins TRBV12-3 or TRBV12-4 and TRBJ2-1, with 7 bases that match TRBD2. The CDR3 consists of 15 residues. Losses at the gene ends were 8 bases for V and 2 bases for J; bases not matched to a gene: 9.

This clonotype came up a few times. The V and J genes are TRBV29-1 and TRBJ1-2; TRBD1 agrees at 7 bases. The CDR3 runs 12 residues. The V segment lost 6 bases and the J segment 8 bases; nucleotides outside the gene matches: 9. CDR1 is SQVTM, CDR2 ANQGSEA, per germline. CDR3 sequence: CSVTGTVSGYTF. The CDR3 DNA is TGCAGCGTGACGGGGACAGTAAGCGGCTACACCTTC.

The chain is built from TRBV29-1 and TRBJ2-7; 9 nucleotides align to TRBD1. Per the germline V gene, CDR1 is SQVTM and CDR2 is ANQGSEA. The length of the CDR3 is 13 residues. V trimming: 6 bases; J trimming: 7 bases; junction bases outside the gene matches: 10. The CDR3 nucleotides are TGCAGCGTGACCGGGACAGGGTCGGGGGAGCAGTACTTC. It specifies CSVTGTGSGEQYF.

This clonotype was seen repeatedly, ten times or more. The chain uses TRBV11-2 and TRBJ1-1, with no clear D. V was shortened by 2 bases and J by 5 bases, with 12 bases between the two germline ends. CDR1 is SGHAT, CDR2 FQNNGV, per germline. The CDR3 contains 14 residues. The chain's CDR3 is CASSLNMQSTEAFF. The CDR3 bases are TGTGCCAGCAGCTTAAACATGCAATCGACTGAAGCTTTCTTT.

The chain links TRBV11-3 to TRBJ2-3, with D hard to call. The CDR3 is 13 residues long. With 1 base removed from V and 2 bases from J, the gap between germline ends came to 4 bases. The V gene's germline CDR1 is SGHNT and CDR2 YENEEA. In DNA form, the CDR3 reads TGTGCCAGCAGCTTAGTGAACACAGATACGCAGTATTTT. The encoded protein is CASSLVNTDTQYF.

This clonotype has a handful of counts. In DNA form, the CDR3 reads TGTGCCAGCAGTTATTTAGGTGTCTACGAGCAGTACTTC. Its translation: CASSYLGVYEQYF. The chain is built from TRBV12-3 or TRBV12-4 and TRBJ2-7, with no clear D. This CDR3 comprises 13 residues. Trimming took 4 bases from V and 3 from J, leaving 10 bases between them.

The table lists this clonotype with a few counts. The chain combines TRBV4-3 with TRBJ1-2, with D tentatively TRBD1 (5 bases). The CDR3 is made up of 14 amino acids. Germline V CDR1 and CDR2: LGHNA, YSLEER. Trimming removed 5 bases at V and 0 bases at J, with 10 bases between. The CDR3 region is CASSKDISNYGYTF. Here the CDR3 DNA reads TGCGCCAGCAGCAAGGACATCTCTAACTATGGCTACACCTTC.

The rearrangement uses TRBV24-1 and TRBJ1-5; no firm D call. Trimming cost V 4 bases and J 13 bases, with 13 bases left between them. In germline, CDR1 is KGHDR, CDR2 SFDVKD. CDR3 length: 12 residues. This CDR3 reads CATSETEGVQHF. DNA for the CDR3: TGTGCCACCAGTGAAACCGAGGGTGTTCAGCATTTT.

This clonotype came up a few times. V is TRBV14 and J is TRBJ2-3; D uncertain. V lost 2 bases and J 2 bases, leaving 17 bases between the germline ends. Germline CDR1 and CDR2: SGHDN and FVKESK. This CDR3 comprises 17 residues. CDR3 loop: CASSQRTRASYTDTQYF. The CDR3 coding sequence is TGTGCCAGCAGCCAAAGGACCCGGGCTTCATACACAGATACGCAGTATTTT.

This clonotype turned up a few times. The V gene is TRBV18, the J gene TRBJ1-5; 10 nucleotides align to TRBD1. V lost 3 bases and J lost 11; bases outside the gene matches: 10. The CDR3 length is 15 residues. The germline CDR1 and CDR2 sequences are KGHSH and LQKENI. The CDR3 protein is CASSPGQGGAVAQHF. CDR3 in DNA: TGTGCCAGCTCACCCGGACAGGGGGGGGCCGTGGCCCAGCATTTT.

This chain uses TRBV7-9 with TRBJ1-3; no clear D. This CDR3 comprises 15 residues. V was cut by 8 bases and J by 4 bases, with 18 bases left in between. Germline CDR1 reads SEHNR; CDR2 reads FQNEAQ (reference sequence). DNA of the CDR3: TGTGCCAGCTTCCCTTCGGCGGCGCGCGGAAACACCATATATTTT. It codes for CASFPSAARGNTIYF. Filled out from reference TRBV7-9 and TRBJ1-3, the complete variable domain reads DTGVSQNPRHKITKRGQNVTFRCDPISEHNRLYWYRQTLGQGPEFLTYFQNEAQLEKSRLLSDRFSAERPKGSFSTLEIQRTEQGDSAMYLCASFPSAARGNTIYFGEGSWLTVV.

V and J are TRBV20-1 and TRBJ1-5, with 8 nucleotides matching TRBD1. The CDR3 consists of 14 residues. The trim removed 5 bases at V and 0 bases at J, leaving 3 bases unmatched. CDR1 DFQATT and CDR2 SNEGSKA come from the germline V gene (reference sequence). CDR3 coding DNA: TGCAGTGCTCGGACAGGGCCTAGCAATCAGCCCCAGCATTTT. It specifies CSARTGPSNQPQHF.